This TCR beta chain was identified in a study of OX40 agonist ivuxolimab in advanced cancers. For the study at large: The patients got ivuxolimab, which is an agonistic anti-OX40 (CD134) antibody. Study results and caveats: On average, CD8+ T cells had more expanded clones than CD4+.

This CDR3 comprises 17 residues. V gave up 5 bases and J gave up 5 bases; unmatched junction bases: 12. Germline CDR1 is SGHDT and CDR2 is YYEEEE. Comments on this clone: Antigen: not known.

Sampling of blood occurred at baseline, cycle 4 day 1, and cycle 7 day 1. Libraries were prepared by immunoSEQ multiplex PCR; TCRdb keeps only in-frame clonotypes and omits some of them. The sample records about 68,000 clones, roughly 86% being singletons. This chain connects TRBV5-6 to TRBJ2-7; TRBD2 matches 14 bases. This receptor was obtained from an adult with an advanced solid tumor such as melanoma, head and neck, liver or kidney cancer. The material sequenced was CD4+ or CD8+ T cells sorted from blood, taken in a trial of the OX40 agonist ivuxolimab. The CDR3 DNA reads as TGTGCCAGCAGGTACGGACTAGCGGGGGGATGGAGCGACGAGCAGTACTTC. This translates into CASRYGLAGGWSDEQYF.